This TCR beta chain was found in a study of metastatic and nonmetastatic thyroid tumors (dated by TCRdb to 2019 to 2021). Concerning the study at large: Repertoires were compared across peripheral blood and tumor or nodule tissue samples from malignant and benign thyroid patients. Overall results and qualifications from the work: TCR beta diversity was reported as significantly higher in malignant tumors than in benign nodules, in both blood and tumor samples.

Before undergoing thyroid surgery, none of the patients had been given any kind of treatment. Using T-cell receptor beta sequencing, the study looked back at clinical samples from patients collected from about 2011 to 2018. The library was made by PCR. This sample was sequenced with an Illumina HiSeq 4000. High-throughput sequencing was used to profile the TCR beta-chain CDR3 region of every patient. The authors' analysis ran thus. A classifier to discriminate distant-metastatic papillary thyroid cancer patients was built from CDR3 differences across clinicopathological groups. Repertoire diversity was assessed with the Shannon index, and tumor-blood repertoire similarity with the Morisita-Horn index. The raw public reads went through TCRdb reprocessing: fastp at Q25, MiXCR clone calling, in-frame beta chains kept. These V and J calls are TCRdb output, not the study's own analysis. The sample table lists some 26,000 clones, around 3.5% of them with a count of one. Of the sample, around 2.9% is held by the ten largest clones.

Only a few counts were recorded for this clone. Its antigen is unknown. No base quality values were provided; no much bigger clone lies one nucleotide off. The CDR3 goes from the cysteine to the phenylalanine over 14 residues. The CDR3 DNA has 42 bases and is translated from base 1. Trimming costs V 5 bases and J 6 bases, and their ends lie 13 bases apart. The germline V gene specifies MDHEN as CDR1 and SYDVKM as CDR2. The chain uses TRBV28 and TRBJ2-2; the D gene is unclear. The specimen was blood. The TCR originated in a male donor with papillary thyroid cancer or a benign thyroid nodule (not recorded which). Some clones in this sample may be carry-over from other donors' samples. The bases are TGTGCCAGCAGTCCGACCACGCGTCCCGGGGAGCTGTTTTTT. It translates to CASSPTTRPGELFF.